Each of the 16 T cell receptor beta chains below was sequenced from the same sample in a study of cytomegalovirus exposure and HLA in healthy donors. 60 Vbeta and 13 Jbeta primers were used in PCR. Sequencing used immunoSEQ multiplex PCR; TCRdb keeps in-frame clones, though not all of them. The table has fewer than 200,000 clones, about 90% seen once. The sequencing input was PBMCs. The origin of the receptors is a boy aged 2 to 10 in good health and CMV-seronegative.

The chain is built from TRBV5-1 and TRBJ1-4; tentatively, D is TRBD1 (6 bases). The germline V gene has CDR1 SGHRS and CDR2 YFSETQ. CDR3 length equals 16 residues. Trimming took off 4 bases at V and 8 bases at J, with 21 bases between the two ends. In nucleotides, the CDR3 is TGCGCCAGCAGCACGGGGACACTCCCGTTCAGCGAAAAACTGTTTTTT. Encoded protein: CASSTGTLPFSEKLFF.

This clone is a singleton in its sample. This chain uses TRBV9 with TRBJ1-2; 10 bases are shared with TRBD1. Trimming at V came to 0 bases and at J to 3 bases, leaving 23 bases not matched to a gene. The CDR3 totals 22 residues. In germline, CDR1 is SGDLS, CDR2 YYNGEE. The CDR3 region is CASSVEGGDRGAGNARDYGYTF. The CDR3, as DNA: TGTGCCAGCAGCGTAGAAGGGGGGGACAGGGGAGCCGGGAACGCAAGGGACTATGGCTACACCTTC.

In its sample, this clone was seen once. This chain links TRBV9 with TRBJ1-1; D may be TRBD1 (5 bases). V was trimmed by 3 bases and J by 1 base, leaving 7 bases between them. The CDR3 sequence is 13 residues long. Germline assignment: CDR1 SGDLS and CDR2 YYNGEE. CDR3 nucleotide sequence: TGTGCCAGCAGCGGGGGGGGGAACACTGAAGCTTTCTTT. Residues: CASSGGGNTEAFF.

The chain is built from TRBV10-3 and TRBJ2-5; possibly TRBD2 for D (5 bases). V lost 0 bases, J lost 3 bases, and 14 bases lay in between. Germline V lookup: CDR1 ENHRY, CDR2 SYGVKD. The CDR3 loop spans 16 amino acids. The CDR3: CAISESRGQLEETQYF. CDR3 coding DNA: TGTGCCATCAGTGAGTCGCGCGGGCAGCTAGAAGAGACCCAGTACTTC.

A note on this clone: One end of the junction is discordant with germline, which a read error may explain. The V and J genes are TRBV10-1 and TRBJ2-3, with a weak D call TRBD2 (6 bases). This CDR3 has 17 residues. The germline V gene encodes CDR1 WNHNN and CDR2 SYGVQD (reference sequence). Here the CDR3 reads CASSPPIGGPHTHTQYF. CDR3 sequence (DNA): TGCGCCAGCAGTCCCCCGATCGGGGGTCCCCACACACATACGCAGTATTTT.

The CDR3 spells CASSMGQPYGYTF. Written as DNA, the CDR3 is TGTGCCAGTAGTATGGGGCAGCCCTATGGCTACACCTTC. V gene TRBV19 combines with J gene TRBJ1-2; a possible D gene is TRBD1 (5 bases). This CDR3 region has 13 residues. CDR1 is LNHDA, CDR2 SQIVND, per germline (reference sequence). V lost 3 bases and J 4 bases, leaving 9 bases between the germline ends.

The genes are TRBV6-1 and TRBJ2-7, with D perhaps TRBD1 (6 bases). Germline V gives CDR1 MNHNS, CDR2 SASEGT. The ends were cut back, 6 bases at V and 1 base at J, with 7 bases in the middle. This CDR3 comprises 12 residues. The CDR3 reads CASRQGSYEQYF. CDR3 DNA: TGTGCCAGCAGGCAGGGGTCCTACGAGCAGTACTTC.

This chain connects TRBV7-9 to TRBJ1-2, with D hard to call. The V and J ends lost 1 base and 3 bases respectively, with 6 bases between them. CDR3 size: 13 residues. Per germline, CDR1 SEHNR and CDR2 FQNEAQ (reference sequence). The CDR3 nucleotides are TGTGCCAGCAGCTTAGGGCCAGACTATGGCTACACCTTC. Translated: CASSLGPDYGYTF.

This clone has more than one count but fewer than ten. The rearrangement joins TRBV6-1 to TRBJ2-7, with 7 bases matching TRBD1. Germline V lookup: CDR1 MNHNS, CDR2 SASEGT. The CDR3 runs to 15 residues. With 5 bases clipped from V and 6 bases from J, the junction kept 13 bases outside the gene matches. The CDR3 loop reads CASSLKSGTAPEQYF. CDR3 DNA: TGTGCCAGCAGTCTAAAATCCGGGACAGCTCCCGAGCAGTACTTC.

The rearrangement links TRBV15 to TRBJ1-6; D is undetermined. This CDR3 is built from 12 residues. Germline-derived CDR1 and CDR2 are LNHNV and YYDKDF (reference sequence). V shed 1 base and J shed 7 bases, with 2 bases lying between them. CDR3 sequence: CATSRVNSPLHF. The CDR3 DNA reads as TGTGCCACCAGCAGAGTAAATTCACCCCTCCACTTT. Full variable domain (outside the CDR3, taken from reference TRBV15 and TRBJ1-6): DAMVIQNPRYQVTQFGKPVTLSCSQTLNHNVMYWYQQKSSQAPKLLFHYYDKDFNNEADTPDNFQSRRPNTSFCFLDIRSPGLGDTAMYLCATSRVNSPLHFGNGTRLTVT.

This chain links TRBV2 with TRBJ2-7, with D possibly being TRBD1 (5 bases). The CDR3 has 15 residues. With 3 bases removed from V and 0 bases from J, the gap between germline ends came to 12 bases. CDR1 and CDR2 from the germline V gene are SNHLY and FYNNEI. The CDR3 bases are TGTGCCAGCAGTGAGGAAGGGGTCTCCTCCTACGAGCAGTACTTC. Translation gives CASSEEGVSSYEQYF.

This chain uses TRBV19 with TRBJ2-5; TRBD2 agrees at 9 bases. Germline V CDR1 and CDR2: LNHDA, SQIVND (reference sequence). V trimming: 3 bases; J trimming: 4 bases; junction bases outside the gene matches: 12. The CDR3 has 17 residues. In DNA, the CDR3 is TGTGCCAGTAGTATCCACTCGGTTAGCGGGAGAGTAGAGACCCAGTACTTC. Its translation is CASSIHSVSGRVETQYF. The full variable domain, rest sourced from reference TRBV19 and TRBJ2-5, is DGGITQSPKYLFRKEGQNVTLSCEQNLNHDAMYWYRQDPGQGLRLIYYSQIVNDFQKGDIAEGYSVSREKKESFPLTVTSAQKNPTAFYLCASSIHSVSGRVETQYFGPGTRLLVL.

The gene calls are TRBV6-5 and TRBJ1-1, with TRBD1 matching over 8 bases. CDR1 is MNHEY, CDR2 SVGAGI, per germline. The CDR3 sequence is 15 residues long. V lost 7 bases and J lost 3; bases outside the gene matches: 10. The CDR3 DNA sequence: TGTGCCAGCAAACAAAACAGGGGGAGAGACACTGAAGCTTTCTTT. It translates to CASKQNRGRDTEAFF.

The chain employs TRBV7-8 and TRBJ2-7; D is possibly TRBD2 (5 bases). Between the trimmed V and J ends, which lost 4 bases and 7 bases, there was a span of 11 bases. Germline CDR1 SGHVS, CDR2 FQNEAQ. This CDR3 is 12 amino acids long. The chain's CDR3 is CASSSRSGEQYF. The CDR3, as DNA: TGTGCCAGCAGCTCAAGGTCGGGAGAGCAGTACTTC.

J is TRBJ2-7 and V is TRBV5-1; 9 nucleotides align to TRBD1. This CDR3 is 16 amino acids long. Unmatched junction bases numbered 13, after V lost 4 bases and J lost 5 bases. Germline CDR1 reads SGHRS; CDR2 reads YFSETQ. The CDR3 DNA sequence: TGCGCCAGCAGCATGGAAGCCGGGACAGGGTCTAACGAGCAGTACTTC. Translation: CASSMEAGTGSNEQYF.

This clone was found a few times. This sequence joins TRBV5-6 and TRBJ2-6, with 7 bases identical to TRBD1. CDR3 size: 16 residues. The germline gives CDR1 SGHDT, CDR2 YYEEEE. The junction had 9 bases not matched to a gene; V was cut back by 4 bases and J by 5 bases. The CDR3 nucleotides read TGTGCCAGCAGCCTGCGACAGGGAATACGGGCCAACGTCCTGACTTTC. This gives the protein CASSLRQGIRANVLTF.